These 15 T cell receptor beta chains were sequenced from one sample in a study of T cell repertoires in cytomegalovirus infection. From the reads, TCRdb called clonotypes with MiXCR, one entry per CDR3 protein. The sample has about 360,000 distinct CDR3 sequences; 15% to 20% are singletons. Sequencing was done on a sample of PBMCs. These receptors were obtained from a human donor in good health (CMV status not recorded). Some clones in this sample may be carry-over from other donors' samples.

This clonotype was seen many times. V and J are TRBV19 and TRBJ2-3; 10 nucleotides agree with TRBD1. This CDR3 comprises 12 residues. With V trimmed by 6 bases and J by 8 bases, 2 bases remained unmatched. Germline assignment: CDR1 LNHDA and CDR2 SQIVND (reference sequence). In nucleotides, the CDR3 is TGTGCCAGTAGCGGGACAGGGGTTACGCAGTATTTT. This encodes CASSGTGVTQYF.

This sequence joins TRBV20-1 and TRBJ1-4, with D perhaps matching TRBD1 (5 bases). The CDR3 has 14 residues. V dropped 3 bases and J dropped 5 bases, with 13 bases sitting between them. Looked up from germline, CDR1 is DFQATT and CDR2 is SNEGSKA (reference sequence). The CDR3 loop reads CSASSQWGNEKLFF. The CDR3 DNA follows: TGCAGTGCTAGCTCCCAGTGGGGGAATGAAAAACTGTTTTTT.

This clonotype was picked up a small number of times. The DNA for the CDR3 is TGCAGTGCTAAGGAAGGGGCAGATGGACAGCCCCAGCATTTT. Translation gives CSAKEGADGQPQHF. The chain uses TRBV20-1 and TRBJ1-5; a weak D match, TRBD1 (5 bases). The germline V and J ends were trimmed by 4 bases and 7 bases, with 17 bases remaining between them. Germline-derived CDR1 and CDR2 are DFQATT and SNEGSKA (reference sequence). The CDR3 sequence is 14 residues long.

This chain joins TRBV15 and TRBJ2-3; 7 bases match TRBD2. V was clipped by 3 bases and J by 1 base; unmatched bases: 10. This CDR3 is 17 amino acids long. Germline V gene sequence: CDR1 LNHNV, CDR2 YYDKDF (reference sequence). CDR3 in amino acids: CATSSPRGDFGTDTQYF. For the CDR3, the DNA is TGTGCCACCAGCAGCCCCCGGGGGGATTTCGGCACAGATACGCAGTATTTT.

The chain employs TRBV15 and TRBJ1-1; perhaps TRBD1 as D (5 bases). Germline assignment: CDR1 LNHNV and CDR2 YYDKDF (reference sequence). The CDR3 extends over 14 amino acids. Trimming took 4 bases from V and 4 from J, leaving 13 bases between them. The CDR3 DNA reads TGTGCCACCAGCACCTCCAGGGTTGCCACTGAAGCTTTCTTT. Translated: CATSTSRVATEAFF.

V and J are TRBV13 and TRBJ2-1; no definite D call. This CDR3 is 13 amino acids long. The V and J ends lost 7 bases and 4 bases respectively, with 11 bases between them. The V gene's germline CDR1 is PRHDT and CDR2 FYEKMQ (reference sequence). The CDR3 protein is CASTVVLYNEQFF. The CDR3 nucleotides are TGTGCCAGCACGGTTGTCCTATACAATGAGCAGTTCTTC.

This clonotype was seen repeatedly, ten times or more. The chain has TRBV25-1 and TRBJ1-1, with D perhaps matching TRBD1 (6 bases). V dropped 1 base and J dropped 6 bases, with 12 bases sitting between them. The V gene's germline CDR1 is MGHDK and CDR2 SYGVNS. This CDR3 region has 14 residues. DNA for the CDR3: TGTGCCAGCAGTGAATCTCTGGACAGCCCTGAAGCTTTCTTT. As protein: CASSESLDSPEAFF.

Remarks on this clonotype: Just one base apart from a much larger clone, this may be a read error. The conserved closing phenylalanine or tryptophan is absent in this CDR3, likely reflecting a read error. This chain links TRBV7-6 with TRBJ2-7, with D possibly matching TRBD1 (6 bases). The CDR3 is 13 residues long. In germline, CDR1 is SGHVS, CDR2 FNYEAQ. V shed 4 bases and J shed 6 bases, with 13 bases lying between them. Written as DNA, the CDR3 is TGTGCCAGCAGCTGGGACACTACGGGCGAGCAGTACCTC. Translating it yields CASSWDTTGEQYL.

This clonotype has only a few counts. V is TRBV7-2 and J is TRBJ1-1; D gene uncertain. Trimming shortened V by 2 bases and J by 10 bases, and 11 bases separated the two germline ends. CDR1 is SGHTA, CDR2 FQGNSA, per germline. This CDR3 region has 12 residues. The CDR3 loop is CASSLSGVGAFF. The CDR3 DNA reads TGTGCCAGCAGCTTAAGCGGCGTGGGAGCTTTCTTT.

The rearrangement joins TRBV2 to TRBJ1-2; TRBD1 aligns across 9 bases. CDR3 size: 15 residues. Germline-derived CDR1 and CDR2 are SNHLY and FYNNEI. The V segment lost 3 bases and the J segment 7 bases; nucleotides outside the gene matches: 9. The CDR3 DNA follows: TGTGCCAGCAGTGATCGACAGGGGGTCTACGGTGGCTACACCTTC. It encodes CASSDRQGVYGGYTF.

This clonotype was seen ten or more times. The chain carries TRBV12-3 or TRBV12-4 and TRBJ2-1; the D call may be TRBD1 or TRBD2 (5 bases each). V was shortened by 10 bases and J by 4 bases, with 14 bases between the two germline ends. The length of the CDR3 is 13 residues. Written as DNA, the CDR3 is TGTGCCACCTGGAATGGGGGATACAATGAGCAGTTCTTC. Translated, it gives CATWNGGYNEQFF.

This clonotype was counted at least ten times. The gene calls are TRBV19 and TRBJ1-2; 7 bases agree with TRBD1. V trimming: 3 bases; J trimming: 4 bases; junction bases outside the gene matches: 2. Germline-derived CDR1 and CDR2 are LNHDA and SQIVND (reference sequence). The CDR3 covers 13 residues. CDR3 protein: CASSIRTGYGYTF. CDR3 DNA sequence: TGTGCCAGTAGTATTCGGACAGGCTATGGCTACACCTTC.

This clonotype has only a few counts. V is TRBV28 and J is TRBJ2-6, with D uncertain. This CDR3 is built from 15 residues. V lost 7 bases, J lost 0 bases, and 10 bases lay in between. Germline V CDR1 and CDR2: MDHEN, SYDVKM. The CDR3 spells CASTMAPSGANVLTF. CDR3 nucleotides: TGTGCCAGCACCATGGCCCCCTCTGGGGCCAACGTCCTGACTTTC.

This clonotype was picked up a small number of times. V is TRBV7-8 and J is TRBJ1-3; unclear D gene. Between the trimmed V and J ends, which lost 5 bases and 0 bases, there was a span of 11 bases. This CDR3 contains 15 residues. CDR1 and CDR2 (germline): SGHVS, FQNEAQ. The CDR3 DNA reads TGTGCCAGCAGCCCCGAACAGTTCTCTGGAAACACCATATATTTT. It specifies CASSPEQFSGNTIYF.

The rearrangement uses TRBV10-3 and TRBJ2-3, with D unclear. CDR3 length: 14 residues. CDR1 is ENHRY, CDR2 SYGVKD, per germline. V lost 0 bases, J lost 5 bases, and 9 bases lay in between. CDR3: CAISESVRVDTQYF. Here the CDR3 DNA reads TGTGCCATCAGTGAGTCTGTAAGGGTAGATACGCAGTATTTT.